This entry is about one TCR beta chain. Its antigen is undetermined. From germline, CDR1 is SEHNR and CDR2 FQNEAQ (reference sequence). The ends lost 7 bases at V and 6 bases at J; junction bases unmatched: 5. The CDR3 has 12 amino acids. The data belong to a study of cytomegalovirus exposure and HLA in healthy donors. Study results and limitations: Of the V segments, some could not be distinguished, including TRBV6-2 and TRBV6-3, and were excluded. The study had only CMV serostatus as immune exposure information. Links to common viral pathogens appeared, in a later analysis, for several of the most significant clusters.

The PCR made use of 60 Vbeta and 13 Jbeta primers. The repertoire was sequenced with immunoSEQ multiplex PCR; TCRdb's copy has only in-frame clones and lacks some. The table lists 100,000 to 150,000 clones, roughly 14% of them singletons. The receptor was isolated from a woman aged 18-35 years in good health and CMV-seronegative. The J gene is TRBJ2-7, the V gene TRBV7-9; 8 bases agree with TRBD1. Sequencing input: PBMCs. CDR3 in DNA: TGTGCCAGCATCCCCGACAGGGGCGAGCAGTACTTC. Protein: CASIPDRGEQYF.